These T cell receptor beta chains were read from a single sample in a study of beta chain features in type 1 diabetes. Assay: immunoSEQ multiplex PCR; the TCRdb copy retains only in-frame clones and omits some. Among around 300,000 clones, approximately 14% were seen once, and the ten largest hold around 7%. The specimen was central memory CD4+ T cells from blood. Every receptor here comes from a man aged 25 to 40 in good health. Each CDR3 is given with its conserved first and last residue. Each record gives: CDR3 length, V gene, D gene, J gene, clone size, CDR3 protein, CDR3 DNA. The D gene is left open where the match is weak. Clone size is stated in some rows and not others, as once, few, many or a class when expanded.

>14|TRBV2|NA|TRBJ1-1|few
CASTGRRVGTEAFF
TGTGCCAGCACCGGGAGGAGGGTGGGCACTGAAGCTTTCTTT
>13|TRBV19|NA|TRBJ2-5|NA
CASSPTVRETQYF
TGTGCCAGTAGTCCGACAGTTAGGGAGACCCAGTACTTC
>15|TRBV6-5|NA|TRBJ2-3|few
CASSSPRLSTDTQYF
TGTGCCAGCAGTTCGCCGCGGCTTAGCACAGATACGCAGTATTTT
>20|TRBV12-2|NA|TRBJ1-2|few
CASRQRSIRDRAVDNYGYTF
TGTGCAAGTCGCCAAAGGAGCATCAGGGACAGAGCAGTGGATAACTATGGCTACACCTTC
>11|TRBV7-9|NA|TRBJ1-2|many
CASRASYGYTF
TGTGCCAGCAGAGCTTCCTATGGCTACACCTTC
>16|TRBV4-2|TRBD2|TRBJ2-3|once
CASSQERLAGVRLQYF
TGTGCCAGCAGCCAAGAGCGACTAGCGGGAGTCAGGCTGCAGTATTTT
>18|TRBV19|NA|TRBJ1-3|many
CASTNWREGFSDGNTIYF
TGTGCCAGTACCAACTGGAGAGAAGGTTTTTCGGACGGAAACACCATATATTTT
>15|TRBV9|NA|TRBJ2-2|few
CASSVAGMNTGELFF
TGTGCCAGCAGCGTAGCGGGAATGAACACCGGGGAGCTGTTTTTT
>15|TRBV5-4|TRBD2|TRBJ2-1|few
CASSSSGRADHEQFF
TGTGCCAGCAGCTCTAGCGGGAGGGCCGACCATGAGCAGTTCTTC
>15|TRBV6-1|NA|TRBJ1-1|few
CASRLQETLSTEAFF
TGTGCCAGTCGGCTTCAGGAGACCCTGAGCACTGAAGCTTTCTTT
>15|TRBV7-3|TRBD2|TRBJ2-1|NA
CASSPWAGGGNEQFF
TGTGCCAGCAGCCCTTGGGCGGGAGGGGGGAATGAGCAGTTCTTC
>13|TRBV7-9|NA|TRBJ2-3|few
CASSGGSTDTQYF
TGTGCCAGCAGCGGGGGGAGCACAGATACGCAGTATTTT
>14|TRBV6-9|TRBD2|TRBJ2-2|few
CARLAGGYTGELFF
TGTGCCAGACTAGCGGGAGGGTACACCGGGGAGCTGTTTTTT
>11|TRBV2|NA|TRBJ2-1|many
CASSEWLGQFF
TGTGCCAGCAGTGAGTGGTTGGGGCAGTTCTTC
>13|TRBV5-1|NA|TRBJ2-5|few
CASSPSGLETQYF
TGCGCCAGCAGCCCAAGCGGGTTGGAGACCCAGTACTTC
>14|TRBV10-3|TRBD1|TRBJ2-7|NA
CAISDGTDSYEQYF
TGTGCCATCAGTGACGGGACAGACTCCTACGAGCAGTACTTC
>15|TRBV10-3|NA|TRBJ1-5|many
CAISDVEGGYGPQHF
TGTGCCATCAGTGATGTGGAGGGAGGCTATGGGCCCCAGCATTTT
>13|TRBV5-8|NA|TRBJ2-5|few
CASSLGRQETQYF
TGTGCCAGCAGCTTGGGGCGGCAAGAGACCCAGTACTTC
>17|TRBV7-2|TRBD1|TRBJ1-2|NA
CASSFVGDRRTNYGYTF
TGTGCCAGCAGCTTTGTTGGGGACAGGAGGACTAACTATGGCTACACCTTC
>12|TRBV11-3|NA|TRBJ1-1|once
CASSLDRTEAFF
TGTGCCAGCAGCCTCGACAGGACTGAAGCTTTCTTT
>15|TRBV30|NA|TRBJ2-3|NA
CAWSLMGGGTDTQYF
TGTGCCTGGAGTTTAATGGGCGGGGGCACAGATACGCAGTATTTT
>15|TRBV6-1|NA|TRBJ1-1|NA
CASSPQTGSSTEAFF
TGTGCCAGCAGTCCCCAGACAGGATCGAGCACTGAAGCTTTCTTT
>16|TRBV5-4|NA|TRBJ2-1|medium-sized
CASSLAGFSDGNEQFF
TGTGCCAGCAGCTTGGCCGGGTTCTCGGATGGGAATGAGCAGTTCTTC
>15|TRBV9|NA|TRBJ1-2|NA
CASSAGGDFNYGYTF
TGTGCCAGCAGCGCGGGTGGAGACTTTAACTATGGCTACACCTTC
>11|TRBV20-1|NA|TRBJ1-2|few
CSATPAYGYTF
TGCAGTGCTACTCCAGCGTATGGCTACACCTTC
>15|TRBV5-1|NA|TRBJ1-2|few
CASSLRQERSYGYTF
TGCGCCAGCAGCTTGCGCCAGGAACGAAGCTATGGCTACACCTTC
>15|TRBV29-1|NA|TRBJ2-7|NA
CSVRTWSRGSYEQYF
TGCAGCGTTAGAACTTGGTCCCGAGGCTCCTACGAGCAGTACTTC
>14|TRBV5-6|NA|TRBJ2-3|NA
CASSPLGVPDTQYF
TGTGCCAGCAGCCCCCTAGGGGTTCCAGATACGCAGTATTTT
>13|TRBV30|NA|TRBJ2-3|few
CAWSVRERDTQYF
TGTGCCTGGAGTGTCCGAGAGAGAGATACGCAGTATTTT